This TCR beta chain was documented in a study of T-cell reconstitution after alpha-beta-depleted transplantation in children. This clonotype appeared many times. This CDR3 region has 16 residues. Trimming shortened V by 0 bases and J by 3 bases, and 16 bases separated the two germline ends. CDR1 SGHRS and CDR2 YFSETQ come from the germline V gene. TCRbeta library preparation incorporated unique molecular identifiers. Using its own MiXCR run on the PCR reads, TCRdb lists one record per CDR3 protein. Found here are roughly 190,000 distinct CDR3 sequences, 14% to 15% of them singletons; the top ten hold over 10%.

The receptor was derived from a human donor who donated a stem cell graft to a child with acute lymphoblastic leukemia. The chain has TRBV5-1 and TRBJ2-7; D is possibly TRBD2 (6 bases). The specimen was PBMCs from the stem cell graft donor, collected from the stem cell graft. CDR3 coding DNA: TGCGCCAGCAGCTTGGATGTGGAGGGAGCGCTCTACGAGCAGTACTTC. It translates to CASSLDVEGALYEQYF.